The 9 T cell receptor beta chains below were found in one sample sequenced in a study of cytomegalovirus exposure and HLA in healthy donors. PCR involved 60 Vbeta and 13 Jbeta primers. Using immunoSEQ multiplex PCR, the repertoire was profiled, and TCRdb retains in-frame clones only, with some absent. The sample carries about 160,000 clones, around three quarters recorded once. Sequencing was performed on PBMCs. These TCRs come from a woman between 40 and 55 years old in good health and CMV-seronegative.

This clone appeared a few times. The chain uses TRBV12-5 and TRBJ2-5; 9 nucleotides align to TRBD2. Germline CDR1 is LGHNT and CDR2 is FRNRAP. With 0 bases clipped from V and 5 bases from J, the junction kept 13 bases outside the gene matches. The CDR3 totals 18 residues. CDR3 nucleotides: TGTGCTAGTGGTTTGGTACTCTCGCCTAGCGGGGCGACGGAGACCCAGTACTTC. It translates to CASGLVLSPSGATETQYF.

This chain links TRBV4-1 with TRBJ2-3; tentatively, D is TRBD2 (7 bases). The V end was cut by 0 bases, the J end by 15 bases, with 16 bases between. The CDR3 is 13 amino acids. The germline CDR1 and CDR2 sequences are MGHRA and YSYEKL. The CDR3 sequence is CASSQDVRGPHYF. CDR3 DNA: TGCGCCAGCAGCCAAGACGTGCGGGGGCCTCATTATTTT.

The CDR3 sequence is CASSLQGASTEAFF. CDR3 bases: TGCGCCAGCAGCCTACAGGGGGCGAGCACTGAAGCTTTCTTT. The rearrangement joins TRBV5-1 to TRBJ1-1, with 9 bases aligning to TRBD1. Germline V lookup: CDR1 SGHRS, CDR2 YFSETQ. This CDR3 has 14 residues. Trimming removed 4 bases from V and 4 bases from J; junction bases left unmatched: 5.

V and J are TRBV11-1 and TRBJ1-2; 9 bases align to TRBD1. The CDR3 runs to 14 residues. Germline CDR1 and CDR2: SGHAT and FQDESV (reference sequence). V lost 5 bases, J lost 8 bases, and 9 bases stayed unmatched. DNA for the CDR3: TGTGCCAGCAGCCCGCAATGGACAGGGGAAGGCTACACCTTC. Encoded protein: CASSPQWTGEGYTF.

This clone occurred a few times. The rearrangement links TRBV2 to TRBJ2-1; TRBD2 matches 10 bases. The J segment lost 9 bases and the V segment lost 0 bases, leaving 8 bases of the junction unmatched. This CDR3 has 16 residues. CDR1 and CDR2 (germline): SNHLY, FYNNEI. The CDR3 loop is CASSEAEASGGTEQFF. As DNA, the CDR3 is TGTGCCAGCAGTGAAGCTGAGGCTAGCGGGGGTACTGAGCAGTTCTTC.

The rearrangement links TRBV9 to TRBJ2-3, with D possibly being TRBD2 (5 bases). The CDR3 is 14 amino acids. Per the germline V gene, CDR1 is SGDLS and CDR2 is YYNGEE. The V end was cut by 2 bases, the J end by 2 bases, with 9 bases between. CDR3 DNA sequence: TGTGCCAGCAGCGTCCGGGGATACACAGATACGCAGTATTTT. Its translation is CASSVRGYTDTQYF.

The chain's CDR3 is CASSFRGQLGYEQYF. CDR3 nucleotides: TGTGCCAGCAGCTTTCGAGGGCAACTAGGCTACGAGCAGTACTTC. The chain uses TRBV28 and TRBJ2-5, with D tentatively TRBD2 (5 bases). The J call is doubtful: the DNA matches TRBJ2-7 better. The CDR3 is 15 amino acids. In germline, CDR1 is MDHEN, CDR2 SYDVKM.

The chain is built from TRBV4-2 and TRBJ2-3; the match to TRBD2 covers 14 bases. Germline CDR1 reads LGHNA; CDR2 reads YNFKEQ. The CDR3 length is 18 residues. V shed 5 bases and J 0 bases; nucleotides not matched to a gene: 7. The DNA for the CDR3 is TGTGCCAGCAGCAACCCCGGGACTAGCGGGGGAAGCACAGATACGCAGTATTTT. Its translation: CASSNPGTSGGSTDTQYF.

This chain connects TRBV6-1 to TRBJ2-7, with D possibly being TRBD1 (5 bases). CDR3 length equals 14 residues. CDR1 is MNHNS and CDR2 is SASEGT in the germline V gene. V lost 8 bases to trimming and J lost 4 bases, with 18 bases between them. Written as DNA, the CDR3 is TGTGCCAGCTCATTAACAGGATCCCGTTACGAGCAGTACTTC. This sequence encodes CASSLTGSRYEQYF.